The 12 T cell receptor beta chains listed next were all sequenced from one sample in a study of T cells in localized non-small cell lung cancer. Repertoires were generated with immunoSEQ multiplex PCR, while TCRdb's copy carries only in-frame clones and drops some. The data contain approximately 72,000 clones, about four fifths of them singletons. The sequenced sample was peripheral blood, obtained before any cancer treatment. All receptors come from a female donor older than 55 with stage I lung adenocarcinoma.

The count of this clone is one. The chain uses TRBV7-8 and TRBJ2-2, with 9 positions matching TRBD2. Per the germline V gene, CDR1 is SGHVS and CDR2 is FQNEAQ. The CDR3 covers 16 residues. J was trimmed by 3 bases and V by 5 bases; bases with no gene match: 7. Here the CDR3 DNA reads TGTGCCAGCAGCAAATCACTAGCGGGCTACACCGGGGAGCTGTTTTTT. Translated, it gives CASSKSLAGYTGELFF.

The rearrangement joins TRBV5-6 to TRBJ1-2; D is ambiguous. CDR3 length equals 14 residues. Germline V CDR1 and CDR2: SGHDT, YYEEEE. The germline V and J ends were trimmed by 0 bases and 3 bases, with 9 bases remaining between them. The CDR3 DNA sequence: TGTGCCAGCAGCTTGGTCGCAGTGGACTATGGCTACACCTTC. It encodes CASSLVAVDYGYTF.

The chain uses TRBV28 and TRBJ1-6; unclear D gene. The CDR3 is made up of 15 amino acids. Trimming pared 7 bases from V and 1 base from J, leaving 11 bases between. Germline CDR1 MDHEN, CDR2 SYDVKM. Written as DNA, the CDR3 is TGTGCCAGCACCCCACCTAAATCCTATAATTCACCCCTCCACTTT. The encoded protein is CASTPPKSYNSPLHF.

V gene TRBV5-1 combines with J gene TRBJ2-2; D remains unclear. The CDR3 length is 15 residues. Trimming left V 0 bases short and J 0 bases short, with 6 bases between. The V gene's germline CDR1 is SGHRS and CDR2 YFSETQ. In nucleotides, the CDR3 is TGCGCCAGCAGCTTGGGGGCCTCGAACACCGGGGAGCTGTTTTTT. It codes for CASSLGASNTGELFF.

V gene TRBV11-3 combines with J gene TRBJ2-2; 8 positions agree with TRBD2. CDR1 is SGHNT, CDR2 YENEEA, per germline. This CDR3 contains 15 residues. V lost 0 bases to trimming and J lost 4 bases; unmatched junction nucleotides: 1. The CDR3 protein is CASSLDGRATGELFF. The DNA of the CDR3 is TGTGCCAGCAGCTTAGACGGGAGGGCCACCGGGGAGCTGTTTTTT.

This clone turned up a few times. V and J are TRBV12-5 and TRBJ2-3; 7 nucleotides line up with TRBD2. The ends lost 0 bases at V and 2 bases at J; junction bases unmatched: 11. Per the germline V gene, CDR1 is LGHNT and CDR2 is FRNRAP. The CDR3 sequence is 18 residues long. CDR3 nucleotides: TGTGCTAGTGGTTTGGTATTGCTAGCGGCCGGATCCACAGATACGCAGTATTTT. Protein: CASGLVLLAAGSTDTQYF.

This chain joins TRBV25-1 and TRBJ2-7; 11 bases agree with TRBD1. CDR1 is MGHDK and CDR2 is SYGVNS in the germline V gene. The CDR3 spans 16 residues. The V and J ends lost 5 bases and 5 bases, in that order; junction bases with no gene match: 11. CDR3 amino acids: CASSSPLGQGANEQYF. CDR3 DNA sequence: TGTGCCAGCAGTTCTCCTCTCGGACAGGGGGCCAACGAGCAGTACTTC.

This clone was observed a few times. J is TRBJ1-5 and V is TRBV6-1; D is possibly TRBD1 (5 bases). With 6 bases removed from V and 6 bases from J, the gap between germline ends came to 12 bases. The CDR3 runs 13 residues. Per germline, CDR1 MNHNS and CDR2 SASEGT. The CDR3 nucleotides read TGTGCCAGCAGACTAACAGGTCCTCAGCCCCAGCATTTT. This codes for CASRLTGPQPQHF.

The chain employs TRBV7-9 and TRBJ2-1; 7 positions match TRBD1. This CDR3 has 15 amino acids. With V trimmed by 5 bases and J by 6 bases, 10 bases remained unmatched. CDR1 SEHNR and CDR2 FQNEAQ come from the germline V gene (reference sequence). In nucleotides, the CDR3 is TGTGCCAGCAGCCCTAAAAGGAGGACAGGCAATGAGCAGTTCTTC. This encodes CASSPKRRTGNEQFF. The variable domain in full, with the rest retrieved from reference TRBV7-9 and TRBJ2-1, is DTGVSQNPRHKITKRGQNVTFRCDPISEHNRLYWYRQTLGQGPEFLTYFQNEAQLEKSRLLSDRFSAERPKGSFSTLEIQRTEQGDSAMYLCASSPKRRTGNEQFFGPGTRLTVL.

The chain is built from TRBV2 and TRBJ1-1; TRBD1 matches at 8 bases. Germline-derived CDR1 and CDR2 are SNHLY and FYNNEI. This CDR3 spans 14 amino acids. The ends lost 4 bases at V and 1 base at J; junction bases unmatched: 2. DNA of the CDR3: TGTGCCAGCAGTGCCGGGACAGGGAACACTGAAGCTTTCTTT. Translating gives CASSAGTGNTEAFF.

The gene calls are TRBV5-1 and TRBJ2-1; unclear D gene. Looked up from germline, CDR1 is SGHRS and CDR2 is YFSETQ. This CDR3 has 16 residues. V lost 1 base and J lost 0, with 11 bases in between. In DNA, the CDR3 is TGCGCCAGCAGCTTGAGGGCGAGAACCTCCTACAATGAGCAGTTCTTC. This gives the protein CASSLRARTSYNEQFF. Full variable domain (remainder filled in from reference TRBV5-1 and TRBJ2-1): KAGVTQTPRYLIKTRGQQVTLSCSPISGHRSVSWYQQTPGQGLQFLFEYFSETQRNKGNFPGRFSGRQFSNSRSEMNVSTLELGDSALYLCASSLRARTSYNEQFFGPGTRLTVL.

The rearrangement links TRBV5-3 to TRBJ1-5, with 7 bases that match TRBD1. TRBV5-3 is recorded as an ORF, its role being uncertain. Unmatched junction bases numbered 10, after V lost 4 bases and J lost 3 bases. There are 16 residues in the CDR3. CDR3 residues: CARSSDREEINQPQHF. Written as DNA, the CDR3 is TGTGCCAGAAGCAGTGACAGGGAAGAAATCAATCAGCCCCAGCATTTT.